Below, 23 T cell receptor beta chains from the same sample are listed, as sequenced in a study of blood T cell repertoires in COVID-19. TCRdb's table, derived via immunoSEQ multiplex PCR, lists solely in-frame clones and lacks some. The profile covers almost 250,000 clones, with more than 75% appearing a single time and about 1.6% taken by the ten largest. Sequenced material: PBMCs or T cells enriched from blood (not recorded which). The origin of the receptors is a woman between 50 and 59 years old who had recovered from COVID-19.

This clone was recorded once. The CDR3 loop reads CASSLGQGVNTEAFF. As DNA, the CDR3 is TGTGCCAGCAGCTTGGGACAGGGGGTGAACACTGAAGCTTTCTTT. V gene TRBV5-5 combines with J gene TRBJ1-1; 9 bases align to TRBD1. CDR1 and CDR2 from the germline V gene are SGHKS and YYEKEE (reference sequence). The CDR3 is 15 residues long. J lost 0 bases, V lost 0 bases, and 0 bases had no gene match.

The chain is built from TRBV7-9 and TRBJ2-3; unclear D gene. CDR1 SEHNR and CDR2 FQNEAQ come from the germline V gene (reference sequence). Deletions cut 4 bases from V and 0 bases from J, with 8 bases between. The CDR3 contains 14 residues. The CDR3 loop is CASSSNLSTDTQYF. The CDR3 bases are TGTGCCAGCAGCTCTAATCTCAGCACAGATACGCAGTATTTT.

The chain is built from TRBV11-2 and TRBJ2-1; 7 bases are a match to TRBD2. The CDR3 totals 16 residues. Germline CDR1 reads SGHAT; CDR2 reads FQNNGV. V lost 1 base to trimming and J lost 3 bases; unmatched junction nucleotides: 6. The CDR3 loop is CASSLGASGVYNEQFF. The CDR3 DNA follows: TGTGCCAGCAGCTTAGGGGCTAGCGGAGTCTACAATGAGCAGTTCTTC.

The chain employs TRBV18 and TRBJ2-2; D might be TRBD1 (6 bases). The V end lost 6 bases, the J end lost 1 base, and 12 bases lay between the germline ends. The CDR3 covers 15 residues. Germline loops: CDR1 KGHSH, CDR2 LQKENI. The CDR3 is CASSTRDKNTGELFF. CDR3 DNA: TGTGCCAGCTCCACTAGGGACAAGAACACCGGGGAGCTGTTTTTT.

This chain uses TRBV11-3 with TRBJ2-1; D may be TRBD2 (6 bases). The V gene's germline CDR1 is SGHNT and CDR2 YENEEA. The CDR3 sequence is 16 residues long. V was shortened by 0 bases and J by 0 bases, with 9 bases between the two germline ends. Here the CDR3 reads CASSLDMGGSYNEQFF. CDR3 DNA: TGTGCCAGCAGCTTAGATATGGGGGGCTCCTACAATGAGCAGTTCTTC.

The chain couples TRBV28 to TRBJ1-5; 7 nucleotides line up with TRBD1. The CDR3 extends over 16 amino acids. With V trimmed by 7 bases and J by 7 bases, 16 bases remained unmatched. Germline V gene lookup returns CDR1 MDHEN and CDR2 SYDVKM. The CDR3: CASTLLGYTGAQPQHF. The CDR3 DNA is TGTGCCAGCACCCTTTTAGGGTACACAGGGGCACAGCCCCAGCATTTT.

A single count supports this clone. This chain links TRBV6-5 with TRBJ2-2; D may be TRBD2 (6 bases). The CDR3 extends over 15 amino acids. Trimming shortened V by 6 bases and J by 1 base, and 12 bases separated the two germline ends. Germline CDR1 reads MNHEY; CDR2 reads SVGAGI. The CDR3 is CASRPGGLNTGELFF. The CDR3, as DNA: TGTGCCAGCAGACCCGGAGGGTTGAACACCGGGGAGCTGTTTTTT.

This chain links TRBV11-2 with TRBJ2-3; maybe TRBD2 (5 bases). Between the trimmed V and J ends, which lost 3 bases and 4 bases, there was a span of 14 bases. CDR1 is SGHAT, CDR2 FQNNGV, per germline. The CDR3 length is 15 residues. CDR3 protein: CASSLTGIGPDTQYF. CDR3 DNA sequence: TGTGCCAGCAGCTTGACGGGAATAGGGCCAGATACGCAGTATTTT.

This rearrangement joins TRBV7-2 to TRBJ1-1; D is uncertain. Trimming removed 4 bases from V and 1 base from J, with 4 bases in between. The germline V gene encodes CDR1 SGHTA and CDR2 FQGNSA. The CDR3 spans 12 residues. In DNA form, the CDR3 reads TGTGCCAGCAGCTCATCGAACACTGAAGCTTTCTTT. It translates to CASSSSNTEAFF.

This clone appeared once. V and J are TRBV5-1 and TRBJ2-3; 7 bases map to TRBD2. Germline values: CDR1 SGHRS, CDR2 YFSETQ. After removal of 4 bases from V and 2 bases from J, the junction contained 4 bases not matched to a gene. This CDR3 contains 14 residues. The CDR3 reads CASSKRENTDTQYF. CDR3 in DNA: TGCGCCAGCAGCAAGCGGGAAAACACAGATACGCAGTATTTT.

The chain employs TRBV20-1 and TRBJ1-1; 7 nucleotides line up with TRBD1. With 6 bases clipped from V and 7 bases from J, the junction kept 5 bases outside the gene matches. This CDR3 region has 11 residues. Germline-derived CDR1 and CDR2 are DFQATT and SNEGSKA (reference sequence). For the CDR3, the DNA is TGCAGTGCAAGACAGGGTTTTGAAGCTTTCTTT. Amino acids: CSARQGFEAFF.

CDR3 loop: CASSPIGTGYGYTF. For the CDR3, the DNA is TGTGCCAGTAGCCCGATCGGGACAGGCTATGGCTACACCTTC. This chain uses TRBV19 with TRBJ1-2, with 8 bases identical to TRBD1. The V gene's germline CDR1 is LNHDA and CDR2 SQIVND (reference sequence). The CDR3 has 14 amino acids. J gave up 4 bases and V 6 bases, and 7 bases lay outside the gene matches.

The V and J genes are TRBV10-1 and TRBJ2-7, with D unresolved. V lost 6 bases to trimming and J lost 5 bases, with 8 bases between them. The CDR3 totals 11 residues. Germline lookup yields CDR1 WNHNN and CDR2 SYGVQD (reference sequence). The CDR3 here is CASRANHEQYF. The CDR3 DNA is TGCGCCAGCAGAGCTAACCACGAGCAGTACTTC.

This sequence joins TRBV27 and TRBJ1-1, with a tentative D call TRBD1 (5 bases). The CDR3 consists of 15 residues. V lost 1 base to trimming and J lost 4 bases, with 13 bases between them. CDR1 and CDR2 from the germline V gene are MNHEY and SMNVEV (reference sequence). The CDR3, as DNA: TGTGCCAGCAGTTTATTAAATGGGGGGACCACTGAAGCTTTCTTT. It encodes CASSLLNGGTTEAFF.

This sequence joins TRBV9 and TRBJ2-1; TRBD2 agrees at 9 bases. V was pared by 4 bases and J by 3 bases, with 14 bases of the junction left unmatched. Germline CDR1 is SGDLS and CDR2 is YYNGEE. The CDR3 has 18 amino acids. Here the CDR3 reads CASSPTGGGLAIYNEQFF. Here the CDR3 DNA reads TGTGCCAGCAGCCCCACCGGCGGGGGACTAGCAATCTACAATGAGCAGTTCTTC. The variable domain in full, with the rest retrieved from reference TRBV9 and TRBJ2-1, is DSGVTQTPKHLITATGQRVTLRCSPRSGDLSVYWYQQSLDQGLQFLIQYYNGEERAKGNILERFSAQQFPDLHSELNLSSLELGDSALYFCASSPTGGGLAIYNEQFFGPGTRLTVL.

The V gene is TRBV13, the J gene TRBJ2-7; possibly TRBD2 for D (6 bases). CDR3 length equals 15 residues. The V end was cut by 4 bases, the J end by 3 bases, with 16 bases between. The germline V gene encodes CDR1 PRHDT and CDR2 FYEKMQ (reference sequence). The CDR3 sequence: CASSSRTTAHYEQYF. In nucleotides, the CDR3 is TGTGCCAGCAGCTCCAGGACTACGGCACACTACGAGCAGTACTTC.

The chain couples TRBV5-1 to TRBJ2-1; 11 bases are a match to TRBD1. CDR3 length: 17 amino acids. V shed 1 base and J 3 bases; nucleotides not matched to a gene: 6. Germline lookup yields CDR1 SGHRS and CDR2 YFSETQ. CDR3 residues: CASSLPRTGGVYNEQFF. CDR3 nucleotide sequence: TGCGCCAGCAGCTTGCCCCGGACAGGGGGCGTCTACAATGAGCAGTTCTTC.

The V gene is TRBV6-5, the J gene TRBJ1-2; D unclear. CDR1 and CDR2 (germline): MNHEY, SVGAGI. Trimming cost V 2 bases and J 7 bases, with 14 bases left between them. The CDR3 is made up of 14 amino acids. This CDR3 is CASSYTNREAGYTF. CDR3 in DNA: TGTGCCAGCAGTTACACGAATCGGGAGGCTGGCTACACCTTC.

CDR3 bases: TGTGCCAGCAGCGCCCTCCAGGGGGGTGGCGAAAAACTGTTTTTT. Translating it yields CASSALQGGGEKLFF. The rearrangement uses TRBV7-9 and TRBJ1-4; 7 nucleotides align to TRBD1. This CDR3 spans 15 amino acids. Per the germline V gene, CDR1 is SEHNR and CDR2 is FQNEAQ (reference sequence). The J segment lost 8 bases and the V segment lost 5 bases, leaving 11 bases of the junction unmatched.

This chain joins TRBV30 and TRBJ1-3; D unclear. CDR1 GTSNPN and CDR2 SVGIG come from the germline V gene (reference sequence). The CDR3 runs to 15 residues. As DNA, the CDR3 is TGTGCTTCCAGAGGGAGGGTACTTACTGGAAACACCATATATTTT. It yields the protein CASRGRVLTGNTIYF.

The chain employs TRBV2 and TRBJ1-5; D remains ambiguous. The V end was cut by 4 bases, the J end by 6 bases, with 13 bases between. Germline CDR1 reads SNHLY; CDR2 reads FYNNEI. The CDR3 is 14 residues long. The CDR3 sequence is CASSGGSVTQPQHF. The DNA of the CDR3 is TGTGCCAGCAGTGGTGGCAGCGTAACTCAGCCCCAGCATTTT. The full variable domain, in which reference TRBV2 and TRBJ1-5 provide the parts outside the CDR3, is EPEVTQTPSHQVTQMGQEVILRCVPISNHLYFYWYRQILGQKVEFLVSFYNNEISEKSEIFDDQFSVERPDGSNFTLKIRSTKLEDSAMYFCASSGGSVTQPQHFGDGTRLSIL.

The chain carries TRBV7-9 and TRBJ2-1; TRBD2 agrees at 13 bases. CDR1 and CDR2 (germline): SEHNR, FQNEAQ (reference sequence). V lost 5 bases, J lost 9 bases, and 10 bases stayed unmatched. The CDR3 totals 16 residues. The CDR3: CASSVTSGRGSLEQFF. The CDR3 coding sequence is TGTGCCAGCAGCGTTACTAGCGGGAGGGGTTCTCTTGAGCAGTTCTTC.

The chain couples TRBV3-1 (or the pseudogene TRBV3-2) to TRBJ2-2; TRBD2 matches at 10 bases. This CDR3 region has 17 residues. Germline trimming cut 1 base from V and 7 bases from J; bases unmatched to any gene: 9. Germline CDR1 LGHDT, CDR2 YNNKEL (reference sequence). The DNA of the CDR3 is TGTGCCAGCAGCCAAGGGGGAGCGGGAGGGCCTGGCGGGGAGCTGTTTTTT. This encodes CASSQGGAGGPGGELFF.